The following is a TCR beta chain sequence with its context. The data are from a study of CD4 T cells in relation to SARS-CoV-2 and coronaviruses. The unexposed donors gave CD4+ T cells in 2011-2018, prior to COVID-19. Trimming cost V 1 base and J 3 bases; bases outside gene matches: 3. Germline-derived CDR1 and CDR2 are SGHRS and YFSETQ. This CDR3 contains 15 residues. Deep TCR-beta sequencing used DNA from uncultured naive and memory CD4+ T cells. Profiled with immunoSEQ multiplex PCR; TCRdb holds only in-frame clones, not every one. In the table there are roughly 60,000 clones, 94% of which are singletons.

The sequencing sample was made of naive CD4+ T cells from PBMCs. Noted subset: naive CD4+ T cells isolated by negative enrichment. The TCR comes from a human donor in good health. The chain combines TRBV5-1 with TRBJ2-1; 8 bases agree with TRBD2. As DNA, the CDR3 is TGCGCCAGCAGCTTGAGCGGGAGACTCTACAATGAGCAGTTCTTC. Translated: CASSLSGRLYNEQFF.